This TCR beta chain derives from a study of shared clonotypes between healthy human individuals. The assay was immunoSEQ multiplex PCR, and TCRdb's table has in-frame clones only and misses some. The table has about 2.4 million clones, 93% seen once. J was trimmed by 5 bases and V by 0 bases; bases with no gene match: 10. Per germline, CDR1 ENHRY and CDR2 SYGVKD. CDR3 size: 19 residues. V gene TRBV10-3 combines with J gene TRBJ2-5; TRBD2 agrees at 15 bases. The sequenced sample was naive CD4+ T cells from PBMCs. As for subset: CD45RA+ positively selected. The TCR sequence derives from a man between 18 and 35 years old in good health. Some clones in this sample may be carry-over from other donors' samples. The CDR3 spells CAISESIGLAGGPWETQYF. The CDR3 nucleotides read TGTGCCATCAGTGAGTCGATTGGACTAGCGGGAGGGCCTTGGGAGACCCAGTACTTC.